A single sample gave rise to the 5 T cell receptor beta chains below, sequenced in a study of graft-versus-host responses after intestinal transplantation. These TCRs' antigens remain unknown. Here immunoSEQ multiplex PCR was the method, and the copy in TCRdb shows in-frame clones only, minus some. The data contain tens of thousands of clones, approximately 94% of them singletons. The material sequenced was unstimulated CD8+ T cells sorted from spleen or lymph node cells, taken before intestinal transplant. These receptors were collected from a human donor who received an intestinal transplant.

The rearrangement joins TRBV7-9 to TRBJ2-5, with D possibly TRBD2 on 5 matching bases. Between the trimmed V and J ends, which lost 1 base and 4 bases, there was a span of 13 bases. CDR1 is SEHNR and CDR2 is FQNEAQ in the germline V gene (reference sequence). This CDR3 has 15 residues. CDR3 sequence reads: CASSLVDPRGETQYF. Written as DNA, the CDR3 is TGTGCCAGCAGCTTAGTCGACCCACGGGGAGAGACCCAGTACTTC.

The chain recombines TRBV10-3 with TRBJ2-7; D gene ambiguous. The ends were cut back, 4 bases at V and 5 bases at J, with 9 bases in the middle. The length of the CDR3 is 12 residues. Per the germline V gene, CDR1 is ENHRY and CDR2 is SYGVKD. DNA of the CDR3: TGTGCCATCAGTGCACAGACCAACGAGCAGTACTTC. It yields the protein CAISAQTNEQYF.

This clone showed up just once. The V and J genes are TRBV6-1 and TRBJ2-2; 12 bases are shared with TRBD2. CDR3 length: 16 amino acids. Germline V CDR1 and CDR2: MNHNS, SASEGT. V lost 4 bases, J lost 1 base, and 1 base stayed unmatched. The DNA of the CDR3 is TGTGCCAGCAGTGGACTAGCGGGAGTGAACACCGGGGAGCTGTTTTTT. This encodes CASSGLAGVNTGELFF.

The DNA for the CDR3 is TGTGCCAGCAGGCAAGACCTAGCGCCCCTCTACGAGCAGTACTTC. Translated: CASRQDLAPLYEQYF. The rearrangement links TRBV28 to TRBJ2-7; D perhaps matches TRBD2 (6 bases). Germline CDR1 MDHEN, CDR2 SYDVKM. V lost 6 bases and J 3 bases, leaving 18 bases between the germline ends. CDR3 size: 15 residues.

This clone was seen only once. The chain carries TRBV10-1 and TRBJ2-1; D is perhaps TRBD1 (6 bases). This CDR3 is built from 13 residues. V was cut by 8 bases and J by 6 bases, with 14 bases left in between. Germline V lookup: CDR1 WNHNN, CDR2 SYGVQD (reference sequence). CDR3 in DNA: TGCGCCAGCGCTTCGGACAGCCTCAATGAGCAGTTCTTC. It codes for CASASDSLNEQFF.